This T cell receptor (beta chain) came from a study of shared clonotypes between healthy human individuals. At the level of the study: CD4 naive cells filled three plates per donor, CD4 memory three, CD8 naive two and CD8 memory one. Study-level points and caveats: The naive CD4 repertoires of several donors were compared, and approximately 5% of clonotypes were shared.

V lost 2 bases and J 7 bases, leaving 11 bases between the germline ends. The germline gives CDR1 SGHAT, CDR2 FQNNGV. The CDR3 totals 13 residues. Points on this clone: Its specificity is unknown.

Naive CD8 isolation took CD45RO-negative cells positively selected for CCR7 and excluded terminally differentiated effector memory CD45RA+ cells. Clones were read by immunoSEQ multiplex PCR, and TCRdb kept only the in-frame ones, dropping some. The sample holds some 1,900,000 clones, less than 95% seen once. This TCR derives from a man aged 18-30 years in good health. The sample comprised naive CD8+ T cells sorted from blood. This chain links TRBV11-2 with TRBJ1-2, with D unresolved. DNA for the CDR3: TGTGCCAGCAGCTTAACGGGGAAGGGTGGCTACACCTTC. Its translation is CASSLTGKGGYTF.